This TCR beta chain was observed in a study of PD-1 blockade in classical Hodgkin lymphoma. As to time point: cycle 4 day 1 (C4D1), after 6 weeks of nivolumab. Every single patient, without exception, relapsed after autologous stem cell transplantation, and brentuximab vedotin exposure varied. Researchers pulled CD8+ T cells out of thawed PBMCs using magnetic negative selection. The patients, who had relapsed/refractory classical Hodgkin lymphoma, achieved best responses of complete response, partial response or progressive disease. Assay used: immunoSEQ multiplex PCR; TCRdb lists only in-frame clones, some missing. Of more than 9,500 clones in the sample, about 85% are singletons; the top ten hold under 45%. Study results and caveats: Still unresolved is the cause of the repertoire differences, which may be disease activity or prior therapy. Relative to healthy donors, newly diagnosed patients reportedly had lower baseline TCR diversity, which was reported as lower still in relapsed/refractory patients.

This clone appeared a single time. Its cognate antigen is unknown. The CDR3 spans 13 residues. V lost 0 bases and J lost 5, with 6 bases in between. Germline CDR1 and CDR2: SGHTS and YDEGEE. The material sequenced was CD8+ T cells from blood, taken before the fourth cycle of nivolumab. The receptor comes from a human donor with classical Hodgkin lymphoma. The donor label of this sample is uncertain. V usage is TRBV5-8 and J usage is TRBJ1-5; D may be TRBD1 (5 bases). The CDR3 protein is CASSLEGYQPQHF. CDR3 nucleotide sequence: TGTGCCAGCAGCTTGGAGGGGTATCAGCCCCAGCATTTT.